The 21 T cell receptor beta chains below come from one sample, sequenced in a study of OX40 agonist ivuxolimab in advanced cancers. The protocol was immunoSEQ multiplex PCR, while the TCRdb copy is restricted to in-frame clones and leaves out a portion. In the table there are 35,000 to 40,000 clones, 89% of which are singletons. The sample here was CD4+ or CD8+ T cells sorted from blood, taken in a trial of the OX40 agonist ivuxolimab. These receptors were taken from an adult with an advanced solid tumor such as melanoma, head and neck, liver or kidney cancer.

This chain's CDR3 is CASSLAGGNTGELFF. The DNA of the CDR3 is TGCGCCAGCAGCCTAGCCGGGGGGAACACCGGGGAGCTGTTTTTT. This chain connects TRBV5-1 to TRBJ2-2, with D tentatively TRBD2 (6 bases). V lost 4 bases to trimming and J lost 1 base, with 11 bases between them. The CDR3 has 15 residues. The germline gives CDR1 SGHRS, CDR2 YFSETQ.

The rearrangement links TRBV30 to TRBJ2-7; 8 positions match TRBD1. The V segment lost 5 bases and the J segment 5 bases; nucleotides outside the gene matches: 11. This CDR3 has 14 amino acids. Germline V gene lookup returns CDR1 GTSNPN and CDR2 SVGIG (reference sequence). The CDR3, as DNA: TGTGCCTGGGTCCTTAGGACAGGGCTAGACGAGCAGTACTTC. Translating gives CAWVLRTGLDEQYF.

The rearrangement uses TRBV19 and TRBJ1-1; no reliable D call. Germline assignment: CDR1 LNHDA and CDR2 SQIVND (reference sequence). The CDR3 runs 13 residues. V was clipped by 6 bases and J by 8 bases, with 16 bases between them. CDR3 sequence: CASSPRSAREAFF. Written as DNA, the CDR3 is TGTGCCAGTAGCCCTAGGTCTGCCCGGGAAGCTTTCTTT. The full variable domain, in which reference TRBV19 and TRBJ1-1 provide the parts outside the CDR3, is DGGITQSPKYLFRKEGQNVTLSCEQNLNHDAMYWYRQDPGQGLRLIYYSQIVNDFQKGDIAEGYSVSREKKESFPLTVTSAQKNPTAFYLCASSPRSAREAFFGQGTRLTVV.

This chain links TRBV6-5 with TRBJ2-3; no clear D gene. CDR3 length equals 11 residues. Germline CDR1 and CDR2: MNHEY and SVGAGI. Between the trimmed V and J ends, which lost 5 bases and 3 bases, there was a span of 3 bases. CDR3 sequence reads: CASSTTDTQYF. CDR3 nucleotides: TGTGCCAGCAGTACAACAGATACGCAGTATTTT.

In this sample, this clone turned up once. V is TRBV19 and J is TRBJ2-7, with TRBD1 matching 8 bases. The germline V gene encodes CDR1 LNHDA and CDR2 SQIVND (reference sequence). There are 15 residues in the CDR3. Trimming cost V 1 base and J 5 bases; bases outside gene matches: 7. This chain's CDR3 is CASSIAGTGTNEQYF. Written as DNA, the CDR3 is TGTGCCAGTAGTATAGCCGGGACAGGAACCAACGAGCAGTACTTC.

This chain's CDR3 is CASSAFGDEQYF. CDR3 nucleotide sequence: TGTGCCAGCAGCGCCTTCGGGGACGAGCAGTACTTC. This sequence joins TRBV9 and TRBJ2-7, with D perhaps matching TRBD2 (5 bases). The CDR3 runs to 12 residues. Trimming cost V 3 bases and J 5 bases, with 9 bases left between them. Germline V gives CDR1 SGDLS, CDR2 YYNGEE.

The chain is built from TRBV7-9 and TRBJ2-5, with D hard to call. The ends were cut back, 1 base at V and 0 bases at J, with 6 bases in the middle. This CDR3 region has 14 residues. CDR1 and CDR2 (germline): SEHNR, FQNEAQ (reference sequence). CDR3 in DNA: TGTGCCAGCAGCTTAGATGTGTACCAAGAGACCCAGTACTTC. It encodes CASSLDVYQETQYF.

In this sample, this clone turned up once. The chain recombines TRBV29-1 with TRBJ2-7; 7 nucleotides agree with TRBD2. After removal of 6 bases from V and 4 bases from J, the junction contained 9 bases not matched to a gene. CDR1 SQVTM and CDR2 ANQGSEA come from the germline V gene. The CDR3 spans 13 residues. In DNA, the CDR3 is TGCAGCGTCGAGACTAGCTTCGGATACGAGCAGTACTTC. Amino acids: CSVETSFGYEQYF.

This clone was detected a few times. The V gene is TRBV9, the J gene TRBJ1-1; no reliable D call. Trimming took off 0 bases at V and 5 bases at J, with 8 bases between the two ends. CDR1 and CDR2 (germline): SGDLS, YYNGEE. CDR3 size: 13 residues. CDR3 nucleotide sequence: TGTGCCAGCAGCGTAGCCGAAAATACTGAAGCTTTCTTT. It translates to CASSVAENTEAFF.

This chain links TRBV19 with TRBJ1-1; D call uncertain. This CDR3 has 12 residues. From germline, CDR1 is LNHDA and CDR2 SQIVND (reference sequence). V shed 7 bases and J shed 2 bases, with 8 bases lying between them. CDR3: CASMGLNTEAFF. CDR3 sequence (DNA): TGTGCCAGTATGGGGTTAAACACTGAAGCTTTCTTT.

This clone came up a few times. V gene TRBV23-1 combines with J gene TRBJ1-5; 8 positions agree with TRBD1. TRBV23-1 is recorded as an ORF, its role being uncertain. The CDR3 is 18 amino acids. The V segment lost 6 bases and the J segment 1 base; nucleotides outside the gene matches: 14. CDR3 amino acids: CASSACRDRLASNQPQHF. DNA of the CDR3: TGCGCCAGCAGCGCCTGCCGGGACAGGCTAGCAAGCAATCAGCCCCAGCATTTT.

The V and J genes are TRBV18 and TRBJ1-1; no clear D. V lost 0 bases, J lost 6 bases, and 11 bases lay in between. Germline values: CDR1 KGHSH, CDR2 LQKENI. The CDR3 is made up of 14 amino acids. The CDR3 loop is CASSPPQPVPEAFF. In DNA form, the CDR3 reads TGTGCCAGCTCACCACCCCAACCAGTCCCTGAAGCTTTCTTT.

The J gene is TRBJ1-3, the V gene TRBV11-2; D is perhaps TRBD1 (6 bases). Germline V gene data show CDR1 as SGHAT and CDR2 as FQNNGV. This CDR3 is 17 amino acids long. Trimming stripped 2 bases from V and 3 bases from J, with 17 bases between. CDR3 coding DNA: TGTGCCAGCAGCTTATTCTCGTCAGGGGCGCATGGAAACACCATATATTTT. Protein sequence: CASSLFSSGAHGNTIYF.

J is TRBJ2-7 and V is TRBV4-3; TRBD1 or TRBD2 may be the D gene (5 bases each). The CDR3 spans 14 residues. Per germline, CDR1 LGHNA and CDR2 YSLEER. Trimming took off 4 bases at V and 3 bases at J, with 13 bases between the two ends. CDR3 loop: CASSPGRGYYEQYF. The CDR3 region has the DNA TGCGCCAGCAGCCCGGGACGGGGATACTACGAGCAGTACTTC.

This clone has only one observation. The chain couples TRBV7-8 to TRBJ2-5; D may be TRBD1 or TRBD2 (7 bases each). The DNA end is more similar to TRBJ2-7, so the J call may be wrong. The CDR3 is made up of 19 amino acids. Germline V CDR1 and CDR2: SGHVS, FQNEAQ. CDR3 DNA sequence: TGTGCCAGCAGCTTATATTGGGGGGGTTCTGATCGGGACAGCTACGAGCAGTACTTC. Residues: CASSLYWGGSDRDSYEQYF.

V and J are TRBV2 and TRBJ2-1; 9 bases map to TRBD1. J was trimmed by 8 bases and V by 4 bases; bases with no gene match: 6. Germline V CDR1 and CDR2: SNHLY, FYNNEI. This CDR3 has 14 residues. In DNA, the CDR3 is TGTGCCAGCAGTGTGGCGGACAGGGGTTATGAGCAGTTCTTC. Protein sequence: CASSVADRGYEQFF. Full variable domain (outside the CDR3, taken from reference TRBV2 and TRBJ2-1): EPEVTQTPSHQVTQMGQEVILRCVPISNHLYFYWYRQILGQKVEFLVSFYNNEISEKSEIFDDQFSVERPDGSNFTLKIRSTKLEDSAMYFCASSVADRGYEQFFGPGTRLTVL.

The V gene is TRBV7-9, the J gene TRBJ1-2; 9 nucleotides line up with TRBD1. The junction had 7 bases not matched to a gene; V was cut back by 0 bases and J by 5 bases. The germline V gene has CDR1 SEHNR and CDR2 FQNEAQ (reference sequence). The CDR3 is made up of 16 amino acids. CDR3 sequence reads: CASSLAGQGELYGYTF. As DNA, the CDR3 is TGTGCCAGCAGCTTAGCGGGACAGGGAGAACTTTATGGCTACACCTTC.

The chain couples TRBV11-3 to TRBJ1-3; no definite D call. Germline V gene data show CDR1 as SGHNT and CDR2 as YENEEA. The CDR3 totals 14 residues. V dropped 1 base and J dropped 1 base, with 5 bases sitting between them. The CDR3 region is CASSLGDSGNTIYF. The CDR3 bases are TGTGCCAGCAGCTTAGGAGATTCTGGAAACACCATATATTTT.

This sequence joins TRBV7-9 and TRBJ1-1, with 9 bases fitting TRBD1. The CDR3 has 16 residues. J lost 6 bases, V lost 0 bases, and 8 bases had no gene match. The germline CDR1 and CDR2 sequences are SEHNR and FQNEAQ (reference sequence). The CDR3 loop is CASSLADRGPYAEAFF. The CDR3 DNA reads TGTGCCAGCAGCTTAGCGGACAGGGGACCTTATGCTGAAGCTTTCTTT.

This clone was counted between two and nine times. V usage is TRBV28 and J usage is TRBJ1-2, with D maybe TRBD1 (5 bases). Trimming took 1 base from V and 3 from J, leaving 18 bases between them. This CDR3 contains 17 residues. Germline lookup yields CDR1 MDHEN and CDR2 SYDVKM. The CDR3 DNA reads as TGTGCCAGCAGTTTATCCTCCACCCTAGACAGATACTATGGCTACACCTTC. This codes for CASSLSSTLDRYYGYTF.

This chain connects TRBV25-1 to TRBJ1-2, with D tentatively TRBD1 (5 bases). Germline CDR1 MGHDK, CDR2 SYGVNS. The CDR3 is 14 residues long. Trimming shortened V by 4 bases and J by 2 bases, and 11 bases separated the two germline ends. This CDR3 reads CASSVGRANYGYTF. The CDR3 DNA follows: TGTGCCAGCAGTGTGGGGCGCGCAAACTATGGCTACACCTTC.